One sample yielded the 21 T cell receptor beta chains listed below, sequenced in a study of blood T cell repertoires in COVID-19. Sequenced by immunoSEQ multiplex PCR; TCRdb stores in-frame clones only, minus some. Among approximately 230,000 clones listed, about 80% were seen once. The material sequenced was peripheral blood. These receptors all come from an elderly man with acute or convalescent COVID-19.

This CDR3 reads CASIRTGVGQETQYF. CDR3 nucleotide sequence: TGTGCCAGCATTAGGACAGGTGTGGGGCAAGAGACCCAGTACTTC. This sequence joins TRBV6-5 and TRBJ2-5; 7 nucleotides line up with TRBD1. V trimming: 7 bases; J trimming: 2 bases; junction bases outside the gene matches: 10. The germline CDR1 and CDR2 sequences are MNHEY and SVGAGI. CDR3 size: 15 residues.

The CDR3 here is CASSIGNPRDTQYF. CDR3 in DNA: TGTGCCAGTAGTATAGGAAACCCCAGGGATACGCAGTATTTT. The chain has TRBV19 and TRBJ2-3; D uncertain. This CDR3 spans 14 amino acids. Per germline, CDR1 LNHDA and CDR2 SQIVND (reference sequence). V gave up 1 base and J gave up 6 bases, with 11 bases separating them.

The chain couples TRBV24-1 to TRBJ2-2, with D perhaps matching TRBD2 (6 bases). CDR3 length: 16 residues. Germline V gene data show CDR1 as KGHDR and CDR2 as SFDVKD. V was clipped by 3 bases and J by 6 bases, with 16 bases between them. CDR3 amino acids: CATSDPGGTLAGELFF. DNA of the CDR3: TGTGCCACCAGTGATCCCGGCGGGACTTTAGCCGGGGAGCTGTTTTTT.

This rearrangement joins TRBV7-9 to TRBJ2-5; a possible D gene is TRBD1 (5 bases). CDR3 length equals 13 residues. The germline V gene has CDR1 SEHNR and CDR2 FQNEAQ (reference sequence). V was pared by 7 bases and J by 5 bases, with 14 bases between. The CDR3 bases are TGTGCCAGCATGCAGGGTCTGGGGGAGACCCAGTACTTC. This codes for CASMQGLGETQYF.

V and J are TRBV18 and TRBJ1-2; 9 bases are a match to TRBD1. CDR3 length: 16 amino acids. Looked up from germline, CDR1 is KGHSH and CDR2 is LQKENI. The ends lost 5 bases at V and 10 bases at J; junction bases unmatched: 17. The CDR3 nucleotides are TGTGCCAGCTCATCACAAACAACGGGACAGGGAATCCCCTACACCTTC. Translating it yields CASSSQTTGQGIPYTF.

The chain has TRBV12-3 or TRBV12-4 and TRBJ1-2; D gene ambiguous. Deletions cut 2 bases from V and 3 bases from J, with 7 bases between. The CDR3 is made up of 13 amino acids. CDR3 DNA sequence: TGTGCCAGCAGTTTATCCGGGGACTATGGCTACACCTTC. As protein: CASSLSGDYGYTF.

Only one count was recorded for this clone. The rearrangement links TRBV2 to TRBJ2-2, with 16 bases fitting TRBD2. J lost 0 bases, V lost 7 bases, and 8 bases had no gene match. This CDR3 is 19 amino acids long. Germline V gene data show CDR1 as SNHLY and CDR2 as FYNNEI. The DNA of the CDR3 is TGTGCCAGCAAGAAGGGACTAGCGGGAGGGGAATCGAACACCGGGGAGCTGTTTTTT. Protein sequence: CASKKGLAGGESNTGELFF.

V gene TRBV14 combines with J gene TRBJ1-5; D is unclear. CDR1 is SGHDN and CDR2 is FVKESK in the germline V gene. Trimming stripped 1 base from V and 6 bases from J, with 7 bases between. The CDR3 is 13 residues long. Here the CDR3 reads CASSQASGQPQHF. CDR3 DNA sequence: TGTGCCAGCAGCCAAGCCTCAGGTCAGCCCCAGCATTTT.

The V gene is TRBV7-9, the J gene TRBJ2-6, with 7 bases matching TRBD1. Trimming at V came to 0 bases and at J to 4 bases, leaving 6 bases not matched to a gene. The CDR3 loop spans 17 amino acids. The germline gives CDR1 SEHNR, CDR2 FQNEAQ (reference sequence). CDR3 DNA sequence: TGTGCCAGCAGCTTAGCGGTAGGGGGCACGGGGGCCAACGTCCTGACTTTC. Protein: CASSLAVGGTGANVLTF.

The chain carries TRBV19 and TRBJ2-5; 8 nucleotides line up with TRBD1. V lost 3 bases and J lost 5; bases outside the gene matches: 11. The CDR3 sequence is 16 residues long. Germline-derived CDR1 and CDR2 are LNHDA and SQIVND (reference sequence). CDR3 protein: CASSILPGGAGETQYF. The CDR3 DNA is TGTGCCAGTAGTATCCTACCAGGGGGCGCGGGGGAGACCCAGTACTTC.

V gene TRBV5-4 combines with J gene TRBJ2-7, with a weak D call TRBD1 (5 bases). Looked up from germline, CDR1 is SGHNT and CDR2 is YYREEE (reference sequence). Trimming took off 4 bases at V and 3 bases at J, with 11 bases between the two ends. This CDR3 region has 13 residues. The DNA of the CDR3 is TGTGCCAGCAGCCTTAAAGGGGTCTACGAGCAGTACTTC. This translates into CASSLKGVYEQYF.

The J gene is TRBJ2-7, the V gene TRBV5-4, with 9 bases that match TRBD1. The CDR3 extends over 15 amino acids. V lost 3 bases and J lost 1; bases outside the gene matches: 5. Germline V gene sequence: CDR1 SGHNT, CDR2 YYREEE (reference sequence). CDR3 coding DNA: TGTGCCAGCAGCTCCCGGGACAGGGCTTCCTACGAGCAGTACTTC. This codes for CASSSRDRASYEQYF. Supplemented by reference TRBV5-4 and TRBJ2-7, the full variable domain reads ETGVTQSPTHLIKTRGQQVTLRCSSQSGHNTVSWYQQALGQGPQFIFQYYREEENGRGNFPPRFSGLQFPNYSSELNVNALELDDSALYLCASSSRDRASYEQYFGPGTRLTVT.

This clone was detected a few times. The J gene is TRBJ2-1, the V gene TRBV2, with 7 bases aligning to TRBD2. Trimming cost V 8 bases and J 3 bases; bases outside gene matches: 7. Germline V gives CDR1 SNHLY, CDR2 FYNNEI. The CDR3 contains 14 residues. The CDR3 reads CASGVGGSYNEQFF. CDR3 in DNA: TGTGCCAGCGGGGTGGGAGGGAGCTACAATGAGCAGTTCTTC.

This chain's CDR3 is CAWRGAGNTNEKLFF. As DNA, the CDR3 is TGTGCCTGGAGGGGCGCAGGGAACACTAATGAAAAACTGTTTTTT. This chain uses TRBV30 with TRBJ1-4; a possible D gene is TRBD1 (5 bases). Trimming took off 3 bases at V and 2 bases at J, with 13 bases between the two ends. The CDR3 consists of 15 residues. Germline V gene lookup returns CDR1 GTSNPN and CDR2 SVGIG (reference sequence).

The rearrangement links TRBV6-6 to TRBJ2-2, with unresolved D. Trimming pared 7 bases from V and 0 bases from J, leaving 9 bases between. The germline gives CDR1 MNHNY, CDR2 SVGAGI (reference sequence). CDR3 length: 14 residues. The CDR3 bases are TGTGCCAGCAAGAGTGGGCCGAACACCGGGGAGCTGTTTTTT. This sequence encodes CASKSGPNTGELFF.

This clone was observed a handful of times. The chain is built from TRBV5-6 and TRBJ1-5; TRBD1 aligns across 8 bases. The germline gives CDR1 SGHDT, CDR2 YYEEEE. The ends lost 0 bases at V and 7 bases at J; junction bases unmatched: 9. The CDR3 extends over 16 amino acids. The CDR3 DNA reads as TGTGCCAGCAGCTTGGGACAGGGGTCCGGAGGGCAGCCCCAGCATTTT. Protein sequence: CASSLGQGSGGQPQHF.

CDR3 in DNA: TGTGCCAGCAGCTTAGTGCGGGGTACCACTGAGGTGGCTTTCTTT. Residues: CASSLVRGTTEVAFF. The rearrangement joins TRBV7-9 to TRBJ1-1; D uncertain. The CDR3 runs 15 residues. With 1 base removed from V and 11 bases from J, the gap between germline ends came to 20 bases. The V gene's germline CDR1 is SEHNR and CDR2 FQNEAQ (reference sequence). Complete variable domain (other parts from reference TRBV7-9 and TRBJ1-1): DTGVSQNPRHKITKRGQNVTFRCDPISEHNRLYWYRQTLGQGPEFLTYFQNEAQLEKSRLLSDRFSAERPKGSFSTLEIQRTEQGDSAMYLCASSLVRGTTEVAFFGQGTRLTVV.

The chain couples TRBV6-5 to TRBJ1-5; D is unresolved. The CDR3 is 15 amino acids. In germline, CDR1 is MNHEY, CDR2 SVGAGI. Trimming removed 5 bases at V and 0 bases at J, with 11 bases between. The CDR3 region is CASSLTEYSNQPQHF. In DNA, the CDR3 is TGTGCCAGCAGTCTGACGGAGTATAGCAATCAGCCCCAGCATTTT.

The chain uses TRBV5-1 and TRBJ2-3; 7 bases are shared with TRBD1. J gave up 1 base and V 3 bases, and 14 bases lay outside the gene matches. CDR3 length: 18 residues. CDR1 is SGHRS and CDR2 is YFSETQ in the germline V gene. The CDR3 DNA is TGCGCCAGCAGCTGGGGGACCACAGGACAGGCCCGCACAGATACGCAGTATTTT. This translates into CASSWGTTGQARTDTQYF. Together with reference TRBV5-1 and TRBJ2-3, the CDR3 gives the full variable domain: KAGVTQTPRYLIKTRGQQVTLSCSPISGHRSVSWYQQTPGQGLQFLFEYFSETQRNKGNFPGRFSGRQFSNSRSEMNVSTLELGDSALYLCASSWGTTGQARTDTQYFGPGTRLTVL.

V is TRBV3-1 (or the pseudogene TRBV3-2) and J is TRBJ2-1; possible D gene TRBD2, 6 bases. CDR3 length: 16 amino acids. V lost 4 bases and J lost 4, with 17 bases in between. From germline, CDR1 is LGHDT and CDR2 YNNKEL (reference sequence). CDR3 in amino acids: CASSPLGTLRYNEQFF. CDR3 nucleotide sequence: TGTGCCAGCAGCCCCCTGGGGACTCTGAGATACAATGAGCAGTTCTTC.

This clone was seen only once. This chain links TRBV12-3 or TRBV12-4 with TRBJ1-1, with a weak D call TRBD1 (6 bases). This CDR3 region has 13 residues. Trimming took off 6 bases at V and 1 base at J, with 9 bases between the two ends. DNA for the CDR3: TGTGCCAGCAGGGGAGGGGGGAACACTGAAGCTTTCTTT. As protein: CASRGGGNTEAFF.